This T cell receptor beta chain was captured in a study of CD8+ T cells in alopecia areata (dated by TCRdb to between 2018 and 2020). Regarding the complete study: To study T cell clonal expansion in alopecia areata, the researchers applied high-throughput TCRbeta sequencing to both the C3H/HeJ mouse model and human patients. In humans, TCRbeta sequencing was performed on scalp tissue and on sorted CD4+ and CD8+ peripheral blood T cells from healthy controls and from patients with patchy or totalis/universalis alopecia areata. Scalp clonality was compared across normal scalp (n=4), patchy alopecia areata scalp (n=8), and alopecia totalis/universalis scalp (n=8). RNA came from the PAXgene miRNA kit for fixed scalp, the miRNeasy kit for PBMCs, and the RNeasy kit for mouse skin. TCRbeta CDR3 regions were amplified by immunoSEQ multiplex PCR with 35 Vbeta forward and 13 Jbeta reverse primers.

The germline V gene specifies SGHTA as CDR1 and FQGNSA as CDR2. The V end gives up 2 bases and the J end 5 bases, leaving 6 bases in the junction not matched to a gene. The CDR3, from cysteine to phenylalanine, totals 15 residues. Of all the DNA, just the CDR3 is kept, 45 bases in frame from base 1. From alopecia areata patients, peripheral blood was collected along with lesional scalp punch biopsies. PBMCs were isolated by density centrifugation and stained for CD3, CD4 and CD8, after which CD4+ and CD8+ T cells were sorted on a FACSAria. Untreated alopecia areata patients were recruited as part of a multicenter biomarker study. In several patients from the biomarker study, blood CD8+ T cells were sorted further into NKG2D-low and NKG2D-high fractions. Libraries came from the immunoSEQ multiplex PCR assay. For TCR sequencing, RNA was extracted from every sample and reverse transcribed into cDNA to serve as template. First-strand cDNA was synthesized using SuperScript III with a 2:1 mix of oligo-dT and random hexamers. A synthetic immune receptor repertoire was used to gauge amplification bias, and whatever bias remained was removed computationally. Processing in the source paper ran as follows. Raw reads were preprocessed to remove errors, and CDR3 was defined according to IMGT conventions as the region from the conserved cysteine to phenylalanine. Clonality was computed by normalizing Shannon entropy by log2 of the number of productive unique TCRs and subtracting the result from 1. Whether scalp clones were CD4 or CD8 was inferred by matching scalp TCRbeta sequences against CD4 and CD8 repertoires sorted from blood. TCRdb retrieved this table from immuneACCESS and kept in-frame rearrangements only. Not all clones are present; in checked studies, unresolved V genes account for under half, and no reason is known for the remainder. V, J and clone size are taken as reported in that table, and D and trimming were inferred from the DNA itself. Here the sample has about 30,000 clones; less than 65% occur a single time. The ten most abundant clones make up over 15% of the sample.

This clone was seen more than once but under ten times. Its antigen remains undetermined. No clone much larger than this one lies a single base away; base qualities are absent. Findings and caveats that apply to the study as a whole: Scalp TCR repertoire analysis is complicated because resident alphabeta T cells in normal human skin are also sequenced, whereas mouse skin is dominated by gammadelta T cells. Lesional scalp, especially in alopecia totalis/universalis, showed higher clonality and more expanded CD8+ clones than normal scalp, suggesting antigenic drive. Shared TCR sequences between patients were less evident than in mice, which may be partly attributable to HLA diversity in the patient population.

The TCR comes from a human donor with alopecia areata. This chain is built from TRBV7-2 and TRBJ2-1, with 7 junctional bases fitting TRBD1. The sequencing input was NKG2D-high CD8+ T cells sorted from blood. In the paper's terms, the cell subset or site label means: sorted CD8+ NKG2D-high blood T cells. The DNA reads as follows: TGTGCCAGCAGCTTACCACAGGGGAGAAACAATGAGCAGTTCTTC. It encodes CASSLPQGRNNEQFF.